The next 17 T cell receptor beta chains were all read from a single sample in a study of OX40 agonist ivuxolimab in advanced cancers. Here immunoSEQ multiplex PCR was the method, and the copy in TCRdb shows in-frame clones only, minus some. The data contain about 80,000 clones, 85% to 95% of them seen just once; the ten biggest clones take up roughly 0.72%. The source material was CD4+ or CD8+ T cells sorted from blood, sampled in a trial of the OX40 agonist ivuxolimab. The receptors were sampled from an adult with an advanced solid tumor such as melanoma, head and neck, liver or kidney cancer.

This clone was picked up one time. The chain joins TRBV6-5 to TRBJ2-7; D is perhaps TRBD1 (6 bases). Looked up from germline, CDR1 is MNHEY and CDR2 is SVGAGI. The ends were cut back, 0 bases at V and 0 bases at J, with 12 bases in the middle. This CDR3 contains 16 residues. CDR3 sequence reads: CASSYSSDSSSYEQYF. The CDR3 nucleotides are TGTGCCAGCAGTTACTCTTCGGACAGTAGCTCCTACGAGCAGTACTTC.

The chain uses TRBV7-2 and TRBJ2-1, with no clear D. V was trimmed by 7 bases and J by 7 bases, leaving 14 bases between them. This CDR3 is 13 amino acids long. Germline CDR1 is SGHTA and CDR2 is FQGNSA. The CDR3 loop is CASTTLPANEQFF. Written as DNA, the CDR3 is TGTGCCAGCACCACCCTCCCGGCAAATGAGCAGTTCTTC. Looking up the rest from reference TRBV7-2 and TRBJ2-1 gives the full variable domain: GAGVSQSPSNKVTEKGKDVELRCDPISGHTALYWYRQSLGQGLEFLIYFQGNSAPDKSGLPSDRFSAERTGGSVSTLTIQRTQQEDSAVYLCASTTLPANEQFFGPGTRLTVL.

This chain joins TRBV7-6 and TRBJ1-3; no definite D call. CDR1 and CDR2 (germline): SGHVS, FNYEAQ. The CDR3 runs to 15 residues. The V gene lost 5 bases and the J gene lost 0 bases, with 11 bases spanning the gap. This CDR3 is CASSNSGLSGNTIYF. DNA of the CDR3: TGTGCCAGCAGCAACTCGGGCCTCTCTGGAAACACCATATATTTT.

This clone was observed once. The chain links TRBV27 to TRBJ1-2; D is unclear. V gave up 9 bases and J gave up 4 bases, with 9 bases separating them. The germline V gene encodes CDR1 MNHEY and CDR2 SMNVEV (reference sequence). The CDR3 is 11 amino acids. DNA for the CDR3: TGTGCCAGTTCAACGGGCTATGGCTACACCTTC. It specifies CASSTGYGYTF.

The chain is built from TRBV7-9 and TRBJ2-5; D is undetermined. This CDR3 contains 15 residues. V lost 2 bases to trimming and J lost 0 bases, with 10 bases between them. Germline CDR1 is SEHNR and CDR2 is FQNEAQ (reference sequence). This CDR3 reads CASSLIWGHQETQYF. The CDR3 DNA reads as TGTGCCAGCAGCTTAATTTGGGGTCACCAAGAGACCCAGTACTTC.

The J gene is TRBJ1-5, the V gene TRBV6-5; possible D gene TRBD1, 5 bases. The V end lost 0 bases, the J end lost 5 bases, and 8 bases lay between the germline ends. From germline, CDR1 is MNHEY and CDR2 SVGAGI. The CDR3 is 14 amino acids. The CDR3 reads CASSYSKGDQPQHF. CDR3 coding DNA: TGTGCCAGCAGTTACTCGAAAGGGGATCAGCCCCAGCATTTT.

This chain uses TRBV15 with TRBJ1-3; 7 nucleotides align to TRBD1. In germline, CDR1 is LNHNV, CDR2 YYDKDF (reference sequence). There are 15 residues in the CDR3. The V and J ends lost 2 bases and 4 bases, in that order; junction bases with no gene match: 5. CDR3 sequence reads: CATSRSRGEGNTIYF. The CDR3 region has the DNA TGTGCCACCAGCAGATCCAGGGGGGAAGGAAACACCATATATTTT. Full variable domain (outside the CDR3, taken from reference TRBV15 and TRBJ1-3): DAMVIQNPRYQVTQFGKPVTLSCSQTLNHNVMYWYQQKSSQAPKLLFHYYDKDFNNEADTPDNFQSRRPNTSFCFLDIRSPGLGDTAMYLCATSRSRGEGNTIYFGEGSWLTVV.

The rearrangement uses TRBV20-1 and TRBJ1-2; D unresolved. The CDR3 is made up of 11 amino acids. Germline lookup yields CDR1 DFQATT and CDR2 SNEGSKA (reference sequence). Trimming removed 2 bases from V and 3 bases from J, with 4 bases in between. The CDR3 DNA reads TGCAGTGCTAGAACCGACTATGGCTACACCTTC. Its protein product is CSARTDYGYTF.

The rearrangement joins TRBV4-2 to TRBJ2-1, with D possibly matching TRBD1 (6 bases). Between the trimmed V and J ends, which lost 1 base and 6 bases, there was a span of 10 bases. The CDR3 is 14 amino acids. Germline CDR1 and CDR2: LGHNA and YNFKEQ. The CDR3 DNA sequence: TGTGCCAGCAGCCAAGGAGGGACACCCAATGAGCAGTTCTTC. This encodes CASSQGGTPNEQFF.

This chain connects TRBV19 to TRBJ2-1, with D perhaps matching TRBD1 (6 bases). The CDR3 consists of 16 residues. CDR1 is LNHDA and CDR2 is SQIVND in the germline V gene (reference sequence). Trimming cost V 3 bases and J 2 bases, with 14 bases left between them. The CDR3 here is CASSIRQGSAYNEQFF. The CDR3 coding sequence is TGTGCCAGTAGTATCCGGCAGGGGTCCGCCTACAATGAGCAGTTCTTC.

For the CDR3, the DNA is TGCGCCAGCAGCTTGGCCGGCCAGGGGACCGCAGATACGCAGTATTTT. Encoded protein: CASSLAGQGTADTQYF. The chain combines TRBV5-1 with TRBJ2-3; tentative D call: TRBD1 (6 bases). The germline gives CDR1 SGHRS, CDR2 YFSETQ. This CDR3 is built from 16 residues. Trimming stripped 0 bases from V and 4 bases from J, with 15 bases between.

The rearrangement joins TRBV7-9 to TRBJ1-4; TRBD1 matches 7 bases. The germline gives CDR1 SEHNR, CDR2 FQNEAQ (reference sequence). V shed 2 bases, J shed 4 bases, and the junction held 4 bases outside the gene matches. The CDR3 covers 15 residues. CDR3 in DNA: TGTGCCAGCAGCTTAAAGGGGGCCCTTAATGAAAAACTGTTTTTT. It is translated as CASSLKGALNEKLFF.

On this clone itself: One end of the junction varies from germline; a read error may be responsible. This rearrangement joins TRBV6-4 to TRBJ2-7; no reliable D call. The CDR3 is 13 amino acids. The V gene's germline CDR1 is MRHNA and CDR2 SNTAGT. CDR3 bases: TGTGCCAGCAGTTACTCGGACCCCTACGAGCAGTACTTC. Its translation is CASSYSDPYEQYF.

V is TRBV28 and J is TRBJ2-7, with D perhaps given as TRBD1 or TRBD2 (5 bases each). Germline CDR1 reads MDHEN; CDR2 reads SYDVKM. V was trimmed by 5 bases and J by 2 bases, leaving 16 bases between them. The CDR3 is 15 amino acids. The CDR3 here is CASSPGPPKTYEQYF. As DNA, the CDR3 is TGTGCCAGCAGTCCGGGACCGCCTAAGACCTACGAGCAGTACTTC.

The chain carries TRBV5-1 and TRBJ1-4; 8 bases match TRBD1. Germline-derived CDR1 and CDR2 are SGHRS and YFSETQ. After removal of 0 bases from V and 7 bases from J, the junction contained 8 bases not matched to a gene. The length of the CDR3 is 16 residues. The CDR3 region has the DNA TGCGCCAGCAGCTTGGACGGACAGGGAGTAAGTGAAAAACTGTTTTTT. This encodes CASSLDGQGVSEKLFF.

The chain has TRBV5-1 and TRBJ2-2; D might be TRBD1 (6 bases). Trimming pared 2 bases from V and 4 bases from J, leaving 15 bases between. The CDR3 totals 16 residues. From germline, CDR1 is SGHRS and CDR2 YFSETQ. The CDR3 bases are TGCGCCAGCAGCTTTGAACCCGGGACATTCACCGGGGAGCTGTTTTTT. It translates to CASSFEPGTFTGELFF.

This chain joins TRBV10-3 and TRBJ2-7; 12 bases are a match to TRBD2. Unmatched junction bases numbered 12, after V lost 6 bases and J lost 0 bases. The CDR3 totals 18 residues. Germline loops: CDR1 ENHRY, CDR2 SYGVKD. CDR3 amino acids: CAIRPGTSGSLSSYEQYF. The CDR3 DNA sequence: TGTGCCATCAGGCCCGGGACTAGCGGGTCCCTTAGCTCCTACGAGCAGTACTTC.